This T cell receptor beta chain was retrieved from a study of post-analysis software for immune sequencing data. Across the study: Recorded disease courses covered relapsing-remitting, secondary progressive and progressive-relapsing multiple sclerosis. Some patients had no subtype annotation. Study-wide results and limits: There was significantly lower normalized Chao1 diversity in multiple sclerosis patients than in controls. Co-batched samples clustered tightly together by F measure.

This clonotype was recorded a few times. The antigen is undetermined. Unique-molecular-identifier-tagged TCR beta cDNA libraries were used. TCRdb re-called the PCR reads with MiXCR, one entry per CDR3 protein. Among hundreds of thousands of distinct CDR3 sequences listed, over 45% were seen once. The TCR originated in a girl aged 2 to 10 with multiple sclerosis. Material for sequencing was blood.

The chain's CDR3 is CSAGQVGNSGRKYQPQHF. The CDR3 bases are TGCAGTGCTGGTCAGGTGGGGAATAGTGGACGGAAATATCAGCCCCAGCATTTT. The chain recombines TRBV20-1 with TRBJ1-5; D not certain. CDR1 DFQATT and CDR2 SNEGSKA come from the germline V gene (reference sequence). The ends were cut back, 5 bases at V and 5 bases at J, with 28 bases in the middle. The CDR3 is 18 amino acids.